These 9 T cell receptor beta chains came from one sample sequenced in a study of patients and donors after allogeneic stem cell transplantation (TCRdb year 2020). Libraries were made using RT-PCR. Instrument used: NextSeq 550. The public reads were reanalyzed by TCRdb: fastp trimming at Q25, MiXCR alignment, in-frame beta chains only. Identical CDR3 proteins give one entry, which carries the most common genes and DNA. Counted in this sample were more than 850,000 distinct CDR3 sequences; 15% to 20% of them appeared once. The leading ten clones occupy 5% to 6.5% of the sample. Specimen: blood, either unsorted or a sorted T cell fraction (not recorded which). These receptors were taken from a human donor who was either an allogeneic HSCT recipient or a stem cell or donor lymphocyte infusion donor (not recorded which). It is not recorded whose cells these are; they may come from a transplant donor.

The genes are TRBV6-5 and TRBJ2-5; the match to TRBD2 covers 8 bases. From germline, CDR1 is MNHEY and CDR2 SVGAGI. J gave up 6 bases and V 4 bases, and 7 bases lay outside the gene matches. This CDR3 has 14 amino acids. Written as DNA, the CDR3 is TGTGCCAGCAGTTCAGAGCGGGAGCAACAGACCCAGTACTTC. This gives the protein CASSSEREQQTQYF.

This clonotype came up a few times. V is TRBV5-1 and J is TRBJ2-7; D is ambiguous. This CDR3 region has 14 residues. Per the germline V gene, CDR1 is SGHRS and CDR2 is YFSETQ. V lost 4 bases, J lost 3 bases, and 14 bases lay in between. The CDR3 spells CASSPDVGIYEQYF. In DNA form, the CDR3 reads TGCGCCAGCAGCCCCGACGTGGGGATCTACGAGCAGTACTTC.

The sample holds a few counts of this clonotype. The gene calls are TRBV10-3 and TRBJ2-6; D may be TRBD2 (5 bases). The V gene lost 0 bases and the J gene lost 3 bases, with 6 bases spanning the gap. From germline, CDR1 is ENHRY and CDR2 SYGVKD. This CDR3 is 15 amino acids long. DNA of the CDR3: TGTGCCATCAGTGAGTCGGGGAGTGGGGCCAACGTCCTGACTTTC. Translated, it gives CAISESGSGANVLTF.

There are a few counts of this clonotype. V is TRBV21-1 and J is TRBJ2-1; the tabulated D call, TRBD2, remains unverified against the DNA. TRBV21-1 is annotated as a pseudogene. CDR3 length: 16 residues. The CDR3 here is CASSFLPSPNRGEQFF. In DNA, the CDR3 is TGTGCCAGCAGCTTTCTCCCTAGCCCAAATCGGGGTGAGCAGTTCTTC.

The chain uses TRBV2 and TRBJ2-5; no definite D call. The CDR3 length is 13 residues. Germline V lookup: CDR1 SNHLY, CDR2 FYNNEI. V was clipped by 6 bases and J by 7 bases, with 15 bases between them. The CDR3 sequence is CASRPDATGTQYF. For the CDR3, the DNA is TGTGCCAGCAGACCGGACGCCACGGGGACCCAGTACTTC. Based on the CDR3 plus reference TRBV2 and TRBJ2-5, the full variable domain is EPEVTQTPSHQVTQMGQEVILRCVPISNHLYFYWYRQILGQKVEFLVSFYNNEISEKSEIFDDQFSVERPDGSNFTLKIRSTKLEDSAMYFCASRPDATGTQYFGPGTRLLVL.

This clonotype occurred a few times. The chain uses TRBV12-3 or TRBV12-4 and TRBJ1-1; D uncertain. V was shortened by 3 bases and J by 5 bases, with 10 bases between the two germline ends. CDR3 size: 13 residues. CDR3 protein: CASSFRRETEAFF. The DNA for the CDR3 is TGTGCCAGCAGTTTTAGGAGGGAAACTGAAGCTTTCTTT.

This clonotype has more than one count but fewer than ten. The chain has TRBV20-1 and TRBJ1-5, with D possibly being TRBD1 (6 bases). Trimming removed 2 bases from V and 0 bases from J, with 14 bases in between. CDR3 size: 16 residues. The V gene's germline CDR1 is DFQATT and CDR2 SNEGSKA (reference sequence). The CDR3, as DNA: TGCAGTGCTAGATTGGACAGACCTTATAGCAATCAGCCCCAGCATTTT. This codes for CSARLDRPYSNQPQHF.

In DNA form, the CDR3 reads TGCAGCGTTGATCCCAGGGAAGATGGCTACACCTTC. Its protein product is CSVDPREDGYTF. V and J are TRBV29-1 and TRBJ1-2; tentative D call: TRBD1 (5 bases). CDR3 length: 12 amino acids. Germline V gives CDR1 SQVTM, CDR2 ANQGSEA. Trimming pared 3 bases from V and 6 bases from J, leaving 11 bases between.

V usage is TRBV9 and J usage is TRBJ2-1; perhaps TRBD2 as D (5 bases). V lost 0 bases to trimming and J lost 6 bases, with 13 bases between them. Germline V gene data show CDR1 as SGDLS and CDR2 as YYNGEE. The CDR3 loop spans 15 amino acids. In DNA form, the CDR3 reads TGTGCCAGCAGCGTAGCCGTTAGAGGGCTCAATGAGCAGTTCTTC. Amino acid sequence: CASSVAVRGLNEQFF.